The T cell receptor beta chain described here comes from a study of T cell responses to AZD1222 COVID-19 vaccine. Assay used: immunoSEQ multiplex PCR; TCRdb lists only in-frame clones, some missing. The sample lists about 190,000 clones, roughly 93% occurring once. Points on this clone: The sample holds other DNA sequences that translate to the same CDR3.

CDR3 length equals 15 residues. Germline lookup yields CDR1 SEHNR and CDR2 FQNEAQ (reference sequence). The V gene end was trimmed by 1 base and the J gene end by 2 bases; junction bases not matched to a gene: 3. Specimen: peripheral blood, collected on day 0 of AZD1222 vaccination. The clonotype was recovered from an adult in good health. This chain links TRBV7-9 with TRBJ2-3; 7 bases are a match to TRBD1. Here the CDR3 reads CASSLVTGDTDTQYF. The DNA for the CDR3 is TGTGCCAGCAGCTTAGTAACAGGGGACACAGATACGCAGTATTTT.